This passage covers 22 T cell receptor beta chains from one sample sequenced in a study of siplizumab effects on memory and regulatory T cells. Profiling relied on immunoSEQ multiplex PCR, and the TCRdb table lists in-frame clones only, not all of them. The sample consists of about 72,000 clones, more than 80% of them appearing once. Sequences were obtained from CD8+ T cells sorted from blood. The receptors here all came from a human donor in good health.

The V and J genes are TRBV6-6 and TRBJ2-7, with D unclear. The CDR3 runs to 16 residues. V lost 0 bases to trimming and J lost 3 bases, with 15 bases between them. The germline gives CDR1 MNHNY, CDR2 SVGAGI (reference sequence). The CDR3 region is CASSYSSGHDDYEQYF. The CDR3 DNA reads TGTGCCAGCAGTTACTCGAGTGGGCATGATGACTACGAGCAGTACTTC.

The chain has TRBV7-9 and TRBJ1-5; no firm D call. V lost 4 bases, J lost 3 bases, and 13 bases lay in between. The CDR3 runs 15 residues. The germline V gene has CDR1 SEHNR and CDR2 FQNEAQ (reference sequence). The CDR3 nucleotides are TGTGCCAGCAGCTCTGGCCCGGGGTTCAATCAGCCCCAGCATTTT. It encodes CASSSGPGFNQPQHF.

The chain combines TRBV2 with TRBJ1-1; D is uncertain. V dropped 4 bases and J dropped 1 base, with 7 bases sitting between them. The V gene's germline CDR1 is SNHLY and CDR2 FYNNEI. The CDR3 has 13 residues. CDR3 sequence: CASSGEQNTEAFF. The CDR3 DNA reads TGTGCCAGCAGTGGGGAACAGAACACTGAAGCTTTCTTT.

The genes are TRBV13 and TRBJ1-1, with 8 bases aligning to TRBD1. Germline V CDR1 and CDR2: PRHDT, FYEKMQ (reference sequence). V dropped 5 bases and J dropped 6; count of bases not matched to a gene: 11. The CDR3 has 15 residues. Here the CDR3 DNA reads TGTGCCAGCAGCACGGAAGGACAGGGAGAGCCTGAAGCTTTCTTT. It encodes CASSTEGQGEPEAFF.

V gene TRBV4-1 combines with J gene TRBJ2-3; possible D gene TRBD1, 5 bases. Germline V gene data show CDR1 as MGHRA and CDR2 as YSYEKL. This CDR3 comprises 14 residues. Trimming took 0 bases from V and 6 from J, leaving 10 bases between them. The CDR3 spells CASSQDSGSDTQYF. The CDR3, as DNA: TGCGCCAGCAGCCAAGACTCAGGGTCCGATACGCAGTATTTT.

This clone was observed once. CDR3 amino acids: CATSRPRGEVNYEQYF. CDR3 nucleotides: TGTGCCACCAGCAGACCCCGGGGGGAGGTGAACTACGAGCAGTACTTC. This chain connects TRBV15 to TRBJ2-7; 7 bases map to TRBD2. V gave up 2 bases and J gave up 3 bases; unmatched junction bases: 10. CDR1 and CDR2 (germline): LNHNV, YYDKDF (reference sequence). CDR3 size: 16 residues.

The chain is built from TRBV6-1 and TRBJ2-3, with TRBD1 matching over 10 bases. V lost 6 bases to trimming and J lost 4 bases; unmatched junction nucleotides: 7. This CDR3 has 15 amino acids. CDR1 and CDR2 (germline): MNHNS, SASEGT. CDR3 region: CASRYRDRGADTQYF. CDR3 nucleotides: TGTGCCAGCAGATACCGGGACAGGGGCGCAGATACGCAGTATTTT.

This sequence joins TRBV11-2 and TRBJ2-1; 14 bases agree with TRBD2. Trimming cost V 2 bases and J 7 bases; bases outside gene matches: 13. This CDR3 contains 19 residues. CDR1 and CDR2 (germline): SGHAT, FQNNGV. DNA of the CDR3: TGTGCCAGCAGCTTAAGTAGCGGACTAGCGGGGGGTCTTTCGAATGAGCAGTTCTTC. This encodes CASSLSSGLAGGLSNEQFF.

CDR3 sequence: CASSPATTGVGNQPQHF. The CDR3 DNA sequence: TGTGCCAGCAGTCCGGCAACAACAGGGGTTGGAAATCAGCCCCAGCATTTT. The chain carries TRBV27 and TRBJ1-5, with 7 bases aligning to TRBD1. The germline V gene has CDR1 MNHEY and CDR2 SMNVEV (reference sequence). The length of the CDR3 is 17 residues. V was pared by 5 bases and J by 4 bases, with 14 bases of the junction left unmatched.

J is TRBJ2-7 and V is TRBV7-9; possible D gene TRBD1, 5 bases. This CDR3 contains 12 residues. Germline CDR1 reads SEHNR; CDR2 reads FQNEAQ (reference sequence). Trimming removed 5 bases at V and 6 bases at J, with 11 bases between. Here the CDR3 reads CASSRDSGEQYF. The CDR3 coding sequence is TGTGCCAGCAGCCGCGACAGTGGCGAGCAGTACTTC.

The rearrangement joins TRBV11-2 to TRBJ2-5, with 11 nucleotides matching TRBD2. The CDR3 consists of 16 residues. Per the germline V gene, CDR1 is SGHAT and CDR2 is FQNNGV. Losses at the gene ends were 4 bases for V and 5 bases for J; bases not matched to a gene: 9. The CDR3 nucleotides are TGTGCCAGCAGCTACTATTCTAGCGGGGGGCGGGAGACCCAGTACTTC. This codes for CASSYYSSGGRETQYF.

The chain joins TRBV5-6 to TRBJ2-5; 12 bases are a match to TRBD2. The CDR3 extends over 18 amino acids. The J segment lost 3 bases and the V segment lost 4 bases, leaving 13 bases of the junction unmatched. The germline V gene encodes CDR1 SGHDT and CDR2 YYEEEE. CDR3 bases: TGTGCCAGCAGCGACGCTAATCTAGCGGGGGGGCCAGAAGAGACCCAGTACTTC. This translates into CASSDANLAGGPEETQYF.

The rearrangement links TRBV4-2 to TRBJ2-1; TRBD2 agrees at 12 bases. Germline trimming cut 0 bases from V and 9 bases from J; bases unmatched to any gene: 9. Looked up from germline, CDR1 is LGHNA and CDR2 is YNFKEQ. CDR3 size: 17 residues. CDR3 bases: TGTGCCAGCAGCCAAGACACAACGACTAGCGGGGGACGTGAGCAGTTCTTC. Protein: CASSQDTTTSGGREQFF.

The chain is built from TRBV6-4 and TRBJ1-2; D call uncertain. CDR3 size: 15 residues. In germline, CDR1 is MRHNA, CDR2 SNTAGT. Trimming stripped 8 bases from V and 4 bases from J, with 20 bases between. CDR3 in amino acids: CASAPDQTASYGYTF. The CDR3 nucleotides read TGTGCCAGCGCTCCTGACCAGACGGCTAGCTATGGCTACACCTTC.

This clone was seen only a few times. The chain employs TRBV19 and TRBJ2-3, with D uncertain. This CDR3 region has 13 residues. V was shortened by 0 bases and J by 10 bases, with 11 bases between the two germline ends. CDR1 is LNHDA, CDR2 SQIVND, per germline (reference sequence). CDR3 coding DNA: TGTGCCAGTAGTATAGATCTTGGCTCTGCGCAGTATTTT. Amino acids: CASSIDLGSAQYF.

The V call is TRBV27, the J call TRBJ2-1; D is ambiguous. V gave up 7 bases and J gave up 4 bases, with 17 bases separating them. CDR1 MNHEY and CDR2 SMNVEV come from the germline V gene (reference sequence). This CDR3 has 15 residues. The chain's CDR3 is CASTHLRLDYNEQFF. CDR3 bases: TGTGCCAGCACCCACCTGAGGCTAGATTACAATGAGCAGTTCTTC.

This clone is a singleton in its sample. The gene calls are TRBV5-1 and TRBJ1-2; 8 bases line up with TRBD1. Trimming at V came to 0 bases and at J to 6 bases, leaving 10 bases not matched to a gene. The CDR3 consists of 16 residues. Germline V lookup: CDR1 SGHRS, CDR2 YFSETQ. The CDR3 region is CASSLAWDRPLDGYTF. For the CDR3, the DNA is TGCGCCAGCAGCTTGGCTTGGGACAGGCCATTGGATGGCTACACCTTC.

The CDR3 is CATLAGPTYEQYF. CDR3 sequence (DNA): TGTGCCACCTTGGCGGGACCTACCTACGAGCAGTACTTC. The chain recombines TRBV7-9 with TRBJ2-7, with D tentatively TRBD2 (6 bases). Germline CDR1 and CDR2: SEHNR and FQNEAQ (reference sequence). V shed 10 bases and J shed 2 bases, with 15 bases lying between them. This CDR3 is built from 13 residues.

This sequence joins TRBV19 and TRBJ2-1; TRBD1 matches 9 bases. CDR3 size: 15 residues. From germline, CDR1 is LNHDA and CDR2 SQIVND (reference sequence). Germline trimming cut 5 bases from V and 1 base from J; bases unmatched to any gene: 3. The DNA of the CDR3 is TGTGCCAGTAGTTCCGGACAGGGGTCCTACAATGAGCAGTTCTTC. This encodes CASSSGQGSYNEQFF. The variable domain in full, completed from reference TRBV19 and TRBJ2-1, reads DGGITQSPKYLFRKEGQNVTLSCEQNLNHDAMYWYRQDPGQGLRLIYYSQIVNDFQKGDIAEGYSVSREKKESFPLTVTSAQKNPTAFYLCASSSGQGSYNEQFFGPGTRLTVL.

The gene calls are TRBV6-6 and TRBJ2-5; D perhaps matches TRBD2 (5 bases). CDR1 and CDR2 from the germline V gene are MNHNY and SVGAGI (reference sequence). Trimming pared 10 bases from V and 2 bases from J, leaving 14 bases between. CDR3 size: 13 residues. DNA for the CDR3: TGTGCCACCTCCCTGAGGGTACAAGAGACCCAGTACTTC. Protein sequence: CATSLRVQETQYF.

DNA of the CDR3: TGCGCCAGCAGTGAGTCCTTAAACAGGGCCCTGAACACTGAAGCTTTCTTT. Protein sequence: CASSESLNRALNTEAFF. The chain carries TRBV10-2 and TRBJ1-1, with a weak D call TRBD1 (6 bases). CDR1 and CDR2 (germline): WSHSY, SAAADI. The CDR3 has 17 residues. V was trimmed by 0 bases and J by 0 bases, leaving 14 bases between them.

The gene calls are TRBV6-4 and TRBJ2-3; a weak D match, TRBD2 (6 bases). V was trimmed by 0 bases and J by 3 bases, leaving 10 bases between them. Germline assignment: CDR1 MRHNA and CDR2 SNTAGT. The CDR3 totals 15 residues. The CDR3 is CASSDSVEGTDTQYF. CDR3 nucleotides: TGTGCCAGCAGTGACTCTGTGGAGGGGACAGATACGCAGTATTTT.